This T cell receptor beta chain comes out of a study of blood T cell repertoires in COVID-19. The overall study: Material from acute and convalescent COVID-19 was sourced from the United States, Italy and Spain. Sources were T cells, B-cell-depleted T cells, or PBMCs; the material itself was cDNA or gDNA.

CDR1 and CDR2 from the germline V gene are MNHEY and SVGEGT. The length of the CDR3 is 13 residues. The V end was cut by 4 bases, the J end by 7 bases, with 11 bases between. Assay used: immunoSEQ multiplex PCR; TCRdb lists only in-frame clones, some missing. The sample includes about 250,000 clones, about 80% of them seen just once. Clinical histories supplied by participants themselves formed the basis of cohort assignment. Recovery among Cohort 3 donors was established by two negative PCRs, clearance, or symptom resolution. The TCR comes from a man aged 50 to 60 who had recovered from COVID-19. Sequenced material: PBMCs or T cells enriched from blood (not recorded which). The J gene is TRBJ1-5, the V gene TRBV6-2 or TRBV6-3; TRBD1 might be the D (6 bases). This CDR3 is CASSSDRRQPQHF. CDR3 in DNA: TGTGCCAGCAGTTCCGACAGGCGACAGCCCCAGCATTTT.